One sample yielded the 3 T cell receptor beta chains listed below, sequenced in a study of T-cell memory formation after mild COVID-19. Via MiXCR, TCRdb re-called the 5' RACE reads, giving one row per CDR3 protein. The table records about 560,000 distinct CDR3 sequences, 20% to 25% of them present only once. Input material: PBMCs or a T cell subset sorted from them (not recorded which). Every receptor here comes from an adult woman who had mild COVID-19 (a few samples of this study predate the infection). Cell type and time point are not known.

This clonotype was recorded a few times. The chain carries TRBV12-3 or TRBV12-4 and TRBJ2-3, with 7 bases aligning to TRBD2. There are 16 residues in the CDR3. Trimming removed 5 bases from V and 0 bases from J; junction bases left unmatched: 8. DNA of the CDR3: TGTGCCAGCAGTCAGCTAGCGGCGGGGAGCACAGATACGCAGTATTTT. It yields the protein CASSQLAAGSTDTQYF.

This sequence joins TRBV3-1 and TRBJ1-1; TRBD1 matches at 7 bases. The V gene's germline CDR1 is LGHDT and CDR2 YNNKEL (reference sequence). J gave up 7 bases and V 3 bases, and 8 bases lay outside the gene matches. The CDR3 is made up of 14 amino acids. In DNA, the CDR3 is TGTGCCAGCAGCCACGGGAACCGGGACAGTGAAGCTTTCTTT. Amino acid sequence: CASSHGNRDSEAFF.

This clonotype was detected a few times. CDR3 nucleotide sequence: TGTGCCAGCAGCCTCGTCGCCACTATGAACACTGAAGCTTTCTTT. Translation: CASSLVATMNTEAFF. This chain links TRBV4-2 with TRBJ1-1; D is uncertain. This CDR3 is 15 amino acids long. In germline, CDR1 is LGHNA, CDR2 YNFKEQ. Between the trimmed V and J ends, which lost 4 bases and 0 bases, there was a span of 12 bases.